These T cell receptor beta chains were read from a single sample in a study of blood T cell repertoires in COVID-19. Profiling relied on immunoSEQ multiplex PCR, and the TCRdb table lists in-frame clones only, not all of them. The repertoire includes approximately 150,000 clones, around 78% of them detected once, and roughly 2% sits in the top ten. Sequencing was performed on peripheral blood. These receptors were obtained from a woman in her sixties with acute or convalescent COVID-19. CDR3s include the opening cysteine and the closing phenylalanine or tryptophan. A D gene is named only where the DNA matches it firmly. Some rows mark clone size as missing; the rest say once, few, many or name a class of expanded clone.

clone size | D gene | J gene | CDR3 length | V gene | CDR3 DNA | CDR3 protein
few | TRBD2 | TRBJ2-1 | 15 | TRBV11-3 | TGTGCCAGCAGCTTAGGGACTAGCTTACGGGATGAGCAGTTCTTC | CASSLGTSLRDEQFF
. | TRBD2 | TRBJ2-1 | 13 | TRBV27 | TGTGCCAGCAGGACTAGCGGGAGGAATGAGCAGTTCTTC | CASRTSGRNEQFF
few | TRBD1 | TRBJ1-6 | 16 | TRBV30 | TGTGCCTGGAGTACACGGACCGGGACAGGGAGTTCACCCCTCCACTTT | CAWSTRTGTGSSPLHF
. | . | TRBJ2-4 | 16 | TRBV2 | TGTGCCAGCAGTGAGTTTCCGGGACTAGCCAAAAACATTCAGTACTTC | CASSEFPGLAKNIQYF
. | . | TRBJ1-1 | 14 | TRBV3-1/TRBV3-2 | TGTGCCAGCAGCCAAGGCTGGGGGCGCGATGAAGCTTTCTTT | CASSQGWGRDEAFF
. | . | TRBJ2-6 | 17 | TRBV25-1 | TGTGCCAGCAGTGATAGTGGCAGGGTAGCTGGGGCCAACGTCCTGACTTTC | CASSDSGRVAGANVLTF
. | TRBD2 | TRBJ2-1 | 12 | TRBV4-1 | TGCGCCAGCAGCCAAGTAGCGGGTGAGCAGTTCTTC | CASSQVAGEQFF
. | TRBD2 | TRBJ2-7 | 16 | TRBV10-3 | TGTGCCATCAGTGAGGGACTAGCGTGGAGCTCCTACGAGCAGTACTTC | CAISEGLAWSSYEQYF
. | TRBD2 | TRBJ2-7 | 16 | TRBV10-3 | TGTGCCATCAGTGGGGGGACTAGCGGGAGTTTAAGCGAGCAGTACTTC | CAISGGTSGSLSEQYF
. | TRBD2 | TRBJ2-1 | 16 | TRBV5-1 | TGCGCCAGCAGCTTGGTAGCTAGCGGGAAAAACAATGAGCAGTTCTTC | CASSLVASGKNNEQFF
. | TRBD2 | TRBJ2-5 | 15 | TRBV11-2 | TGTGCCAGCAGCTTAGGACTAGCGGGGTTGGAGACCCAGTACTTC | CASSLGLAGLETQYF
. | TRBD2 | TRBJ2-1 | 15 | TRBV5-1 | TGCGCCAGCAGCTTGGATGCTAGCGGGAGAAATGAGCAGTTCTTC | CASSLDASGRNEQFF
. | TRBD1 | TRBJ1-1 | 16 | TRBV6-4 | TGTGCCAGCAGTGACGGACAGGGTGGTAGTGGGACTGAAGCTTTCTTT | CASSDGQGGSGTEAFF
once | . | TRBJ2-5 | 14 | TRBV7-2 | TGTGCCAGCAGCTTAGTTCAGTTGGTTGAGACCCAGTACTTC | CASSLVQLVETQYF
few | TRBD1 | TRBJ1-2 | 11 | TRBV20-1 | TGCAGCGCCCGGACAGGGGATGGCTACACCTTC | CSARTGDGYTF
. | TRBD1 | TRBJ2-2 | 17 | TRBV7-9 | TGTGCCAGCCTAAGGGGACAGGAGACCCCGAACACCGGGGAGCTGTTTTTT | CASLRGQETPNTGELFF
. | TRBD2 | TRBJ2-5 | 14 | TRBV3-1/TRBV3-2 | TGTGCCAGCAAGGGGCGGACTAGCGGAAATACCCAGTACTTC | CASKGRTSGNTQYF
. | TRBD1 | TRBJ1-2 | 15 | TRBV2 | TGTGCCAGCAATACCCGGGACAGGGGCAGCTATGGCTACACCTTC | CASNTRDRGSYGYTF
. | TRBD2 | TRBJ2-6 | 17 | TRBV4-1 | TGCGCCAGTCATGGGGCGGGAGGGCCACTGGGGGCCAACGTCCTGACTTTC | CASHGAGGPLGANVLTF
. | . | TRBJ2-1 | 16 | TRBV5-1 | TGCGCCAGCAGCTTTTTCGGGACTGGGGTGGCGGGTGAGCAGTTCTTC | CASSFFGTGVAGEQFF
. | . | TRBJ1-2 | 13 | TRBV5-6 | TGTGCCAGCAGCGCGGGGAGGAACTATGGCTACACCTTC | CASSAGRNYGYTF
once | . | TRBJ1-6 | 14 | TRBV5-4 | TGTGCCAGCAGCTTGTACAGGGATAATTCACCCCTCCACTTT | CASSLYRDNSPLHF
. | . | TRBJ1-1 | 8 | TRBV9 | TGTGCCAGCAGCGCTGTGTCTTTT | CASSAVSF
. | . | TRBJ1-2 | 15 | TRBV30 | TGTGCCTGGAGTCCAACACAGTCTCCTAAGGTGGGCTACACCTTC | CAWSPTQSPKVGYTF
few | . | TRBJ1-3 | 18 | TRBV27 | TGTGCCAGCAGTTTAACGGCAGGTCCCCGCACCACAAGAAACACCATATATTTT | CASSLTAGPRTTRNTIYF